This T cell receptor (beta chain) was sequenced for a study of T cells in Graves' hyperthyroidism and ophthalmopathy. The CDR3 regions of TCR beta were amplified from RNA transcripts. TCR CDR3 regions were first amplified by RT-PCR with HTBI primers. MiXCR, applied by TCRdb to the multiplex PCR reads, yields one record per CDR3 protein. Among almost 350,000 distinct CDR3 sequences, around a sixth were seen once, and the ten largest hold 15%. The study, taken as a whole, reports: From stable hyperthyroidism, ophthalmopathy was set apart by a 13 V-J model.

This clonotype came up many times. Its antigen remains unknown. Germline V CDR1 and CDR2: MNHEY, SVGAGI. Trimming pared 6 bases from V and 7 bases from J, leaving 15 bases between. This CDR3 spans 13 amino acids. This TCR came from a woman aged 40 to 50 with Graves' ophthalmopathy. The rearrangement uses TRBV6-5 and TRBJ1-2; a weak D match, TRBD1 (6 bases). The sequencing input was blood. In nucleotides, the CDR3 is TGTGCCAGCAGATCGACAGGTTCGAGTGGCTACACCTTC. It is translated as CASRSTGSSGYTF.